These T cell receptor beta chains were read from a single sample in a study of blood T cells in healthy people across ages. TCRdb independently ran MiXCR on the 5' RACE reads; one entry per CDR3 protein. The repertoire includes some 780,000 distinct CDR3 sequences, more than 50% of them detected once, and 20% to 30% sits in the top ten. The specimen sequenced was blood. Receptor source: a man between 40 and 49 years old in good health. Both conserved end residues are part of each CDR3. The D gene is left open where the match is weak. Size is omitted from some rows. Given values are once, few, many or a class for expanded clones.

TGCAGCGTTGACGCCATGGGAGAGACCCAGTACTTC	CSVDAMGETQYF	TRBV29-1	TRBJ2-5	.	many
TGTGCCAGCAGCGTAGATGCAGACCATGGCTACACCTTC	CASSVDADHGYTF	TRBV9	TRBJ1-2	.	.
TGTGCCAGCACTCGCCCTCGGGCGGGCGACGTAAATGAGCAGTTCTTC	CASTRPRAGDVNEQFF	TRBV28	TRBJ2-1	.	few
TGCGCCAGCAGCAGGGACAGGCCTGACGGCTACACCTTC	CASSRDRPDGYTF	TRBV5-1	TRBJ1-2	TRBD1	.
TGTGCCAGCAGCTTAGTAGCGGGGGGCCTATACAATGAGCAGTTCTTC	CASSLVAGGLYNEQFF	TRBV7-6	TRBJ2-1	TRBD2	.
TGTGCCAGCAGCTTTGTACAAGGAATAAGCACAGATACGCAGTATTTT	CASSFVQGISTDTQYF	TRBV11-1	TRBJ2-3	.	.
TGCAGTGCTAGGGACAGGGGCGATAGGGGGACAGCTTTCTTT	CSARDRGDRGTAFF	TRBV20-1	TRBJ1-1	TRBD1	.
TGTGCCAGCCCCCCTCGGGGCAGGGAGGACCACGAGCAGTACTTC	CASPPRGREDHEQYF	TRBV27	TRBJ2-7	.	few
TGCAGTGCTGGTCGGGACAGGGGAGAGACCCAGTACTTC	CSAGRDRGETQYF	TRBV20-1	TRBJ2-5	TRBD1	few
TGTGCCAGCAGCGGACGAAGCGCGGAAAAGATCAACTATGGCTACACCTTC	CASSGRSAEKINYGYTF	TRBV11-2	TRBJ1-2	.	once
TGTGCCAGCAGAGGCGGGACCCTCGAAATTCAGTACTTC	CASRGGTLEIQYF	TRBV11-2	TRBJ2-4	.	few
TGTGCCAGCATCAGTGACAGGGAACATGAGCAGTTCTTC	CASISDREHEQFF	TRBV6-5	TRBJ2-1	TRBD1	.
TGCGCCAGCAGCCAAGAGGCGGGAACCACAGATACGCAGTATTTT	CASSQEAGTTDTQYF	TRBV4-3	TRBJ2-3	.	once
TGCAGTGCTCCCCTAGCGGGGGGATACAATGAGCAGTACTTC	CSAPLAGGYNEQYF	TRBV20-1	TRBJ2-5	TRBD2	.
TGTGCCAGCAGCTTAGCCTCGGGACAGGGCCGTCAGCCCCAGCATTTT	CASSLASGQGRQPQHF	TRBV7-8	TRBJ1-5	TRBD1	.
TGCAGCGTTGAACGTTCGGGGGTCAGGGATCCGTTCTTC	CSVERSGVRDPFF	TRBV29-1	TRBJ2-1	.	.
TGTGCCAGCAGCCAAGGGGGCCGGCCAGACACCTTC	CASSQGGRPDTF	TRBV14	TRBJ1-2	.	.
TGTGCCAGCAGTTCCCCCCGAGGAGCGGGAGCCTACGAGCAGTACTTC	CASSSPRGAGAYEQYF	TRBV28	TRBJ2-7	TRBD2	once
TGTGCCAGCAGTCCACGGGCAGGGCTGGACTTATTAAGCTACACCTTC	CASSPRAGLDLLSYTF	TRBV28	TRBJ1-2	.	few
TGTGCCAGCAGTATGACAGGGTATCGAGATACGCAGTATTTT	CASSMTGYRDTQYF	TRBV6-5	TRBJ2-3	TRBD1	.
TGCAGCTCCCGAGACAACAATCAGCCCCAGCATTTT	CSSRDNNQPQHF	TRBV20-1	TRBJ1-5	.	.
TGTGCCAGCAGTCCCCCAGGACAGATGTACCAAGAGACCCAGTACTTC	CASSPPGQMYQETQYF	TRBV6-2/TRBV6-3	TRBJ2-5	.	.
TGTGCCACCAGCAGAGTACTAGCGGGGGGGAGGAATGAGCAGTTCTTC	CATSRVLAGGRNEQFF	TRBV15	TRBJ2-1	TRBD2	.